The 6 T cell receptor beta chains below all came from one sample that was sequenced in a study of T cells in localized non-small cell lung cancer. The protocol was immunoSEQ multiplex PCR, while the TCRdb copy is restricted to in-frame clones and leaves out a portion. The sample contains roughly 70,000 clones, 85% to 90% of which appear only once. The sample consisted of peripheral blood, taken before any cancer treatment. The receptors here all came from a male donor older than 55 with stage III squamous cell lung carcinoma.

V and J are TRBV6-6 and TRBJ2-5; 7 nucleotides match TRBD1. After removal of 2 bases from V and 3 bases from J, the junction contained 3 bases not matched to a gene. The germline V gene has CDR1 MNHNY and CDR2 SVGAGI (reference sequence). The CDR3 spans 14 residues. The CDR3 protein is CASSYPTGKETQYF. In nucleotides, the CDR3 is TGTGCCAGCAGTTACCCGACAGGGAAAGAGACCCAGTACTTC.

The CDR3 is CASSLDRTDTQYF. The CDR3 DNA reads TGTGCCAGCAGCTTAGATAGGACGGATACGCAGTATTTT. The V call is TRBV11-2, the J call TRBJ2-3; D not resolved. V was pared by 0 bases and J by 6 bases, with 7 bases between. Germline values: CDR1 SGHAT, CDR2 FQNNGV. The CDR3 is 13 residues long.

The chain uses TRBV6-1 and TRBJ2-7; 13 bases align to TRBD2. The V gene end was trimmed by 4 bases and the J gene end by 5 bases; junction bases not matched to a gene: 2. This CDR3 has 14 amino acids. Germline lookup yields CDR1 MNHNS and CDR2 SASEGT. The CDR3 sequence: CASSGLAGGHEQYF. CDR3 nucleotides: TGTGCCAGCAGTGGACTAGCGGGGGGCCACGAGCAGTACTTC.

This chain uses TRBV29-1 with TRBJ2-3; the D is unclear. V shed 7 bases and J shed 6 bases, with 14 bases lying between them. CDR3 length: 12 residues. The germline V gene encodes CDR1 SQVTM and CDR2 ANQGSEA. Here the CDR3 reads CSASPGLDTQYF. CDR3 DNA sequence: TGCAGCGCCTCTCCCGGCTTGGATACGCAGTATTTT.

This chain links TRBV19 with TRBJ2-1; 9 bases are a match to TRBD2. CDR1 and CDR2 (germline): LNHDA, SQIVND (reference sequence). The V segment lost 6 bases and the J segment 5 bases; nucleotides outside the gene matches: 11. The CDR3 extends over 16 amino acids. CDR3 coding DNA: TGTGCCAGTAGCCTACTTCTAGCGGGGACCAACAATGAGCAGTTCTTC. It encodes CASSLLLAGTNNEQFF.

The chain combines TRBV7-9 with TRBJ1-2; D is possibly TRBD1 (5 bases). Trimming left V 1 base short and J 8 bases short, with 11 bases between. Germline assignment: CDR1 SEHNR and CDR2 FQNEAQ (reference sequence). The CDR3 totals 13 residues. The CDR3 coding sequence is TGTGCCAGCAGCTTAGGCAGGGAGGGCGGCTACACCTTC. It translates to CASSLGREGGYTF.